This T cell receptor beta chain was captured in a study of prognosis after radiotherapy for stage I lung cancer. Study conclusions and caveats: Lower values of Shannon entropy after stereotactic body radiation therapy were seen in patients who developed distant metastases. Some TCR clones were expanded. Whether these clones were tumor-specific was not determined. Counted unique TCR clones declined after stereotactic body radiation therapy (median about 10,000 versus 6,900).

Amplification of the TCR beta CDR3 (from genomic DNA) was done by two-round multiplex PCR. The authors ran first-round PCR with primers specific to each TRBV and TRBJ gene. TCRdb reprocessed the multiplex PCR reads via MiXCR and lists one record per CDR3 protein. The sample lists fewer than 30,000 distinct CDR3 sequences; roughly 46% were seen once. As for this clonotype: No antigen is known for it.

Germline CDR1 and CDR2: MNHNS and SASEGT. The CDR3 extends over 13 amino acids. The V end was cut by 9 bases, the J end by 12 bases, with 21 bases between. The receptor was isolated from a donor of 50 years or more with non-small cell lung cancer. This specimen consisted of PBMCs, obtained before or after stereotactic body radiation therapy (not recorded which). The chain recombines TRBV6-1 with TRBJ1-3; the D is unclear. Written as DNA, the CDR3 is TGTGCCAGTGCGGACGGGCTACGAAGCAACATATATTTT. Translating it yields CASADGLRSNIYF.